The present T cell receptor beta chain was sequenced within a study of blood T cell repertoires in COVID-19. Libraries were prepared by immunoSEQ multiplex PCR; TCRdb keeps only in-frame clonotypes and omits some of them. The table lists roughly 40,000 clones, approximately 80% of them singletons. The CDR3 is made up of 14 amino acids. The junction had 10 bases not matched to a gene; V was cut back by 9 bases and J by 4 bases. Germline CDR1 SGHTA, CDR2 FQGNSA. The material sequenced was peripheral blood. The source of this sequence is a man in his 70s with acute or convalescent COVID-19. The V and J genes are TRBV7-2 and TRBJ2-7, with 9 positions matching TRBD1. The DNA of the CDR3 is TGTGCCAGTAGTTTAGGACAGGGGTTTTACGAGCAGTACTTC. As protein: CASSLGQGFYEQYF.